This TCR beta chain was captured in a study of blood T cells in healthy people across ages. PCR was performed a second time for 7 to 11 cycles using a sample-barcoded 5' primer and a J-beta primer mix. MiXCR was run by TCRdb on the 5' RACE reads, yielding one entry per CDR3 protein. The sample shows around 700,000 distinct CDR3 sequences, 25% of them seen only once. About this clonotype itself: Its target is not known.

Study-wide points: A roughly linear age-dependent decrease characterized TCR beta diversity per million T cells. Naive CD4+ cell counts and diversity both ran higher in long-lived than in aged donors.

The donors, all healthy, were Caucasians living in Russia, aged roughly 6 to 100. This CDR3 has 15 amino acids. Trimming took 3 bases from V and 4 from J, leaving 13 bases between them. Per the germline V gene, CDR1 is SGHTA and CDR2 is FQGNSA. This sample was shared with a second study, whose subject was T cells of mothers and their children. This second study notes: For related and unrelated pairs alike, thymic selection shapes TCR recombination output similarly.

Sequencing was performed on blood. The gene calls are TRBV7-2 and TRBJ2-1, with D possibly being TRBD2 (5 bases). The clonotype originates from a boy aged 10-17 years in good health. The CDR3 region has the DNA TGTGCCAGCAGCTTGGAGGCGCTGGGGTACAATGAGCAGTTCTTC. Translated, it gives CASSLEALGYNEQFF.